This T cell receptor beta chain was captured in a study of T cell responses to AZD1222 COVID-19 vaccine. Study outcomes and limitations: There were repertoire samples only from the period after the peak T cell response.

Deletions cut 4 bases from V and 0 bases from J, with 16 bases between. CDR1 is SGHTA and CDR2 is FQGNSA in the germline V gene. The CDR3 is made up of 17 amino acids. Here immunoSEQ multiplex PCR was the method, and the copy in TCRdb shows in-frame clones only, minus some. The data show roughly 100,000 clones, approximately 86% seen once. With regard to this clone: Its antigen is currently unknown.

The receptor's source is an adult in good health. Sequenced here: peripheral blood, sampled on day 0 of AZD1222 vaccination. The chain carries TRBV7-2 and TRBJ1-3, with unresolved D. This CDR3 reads CASSSEIGGNSGNTIYF. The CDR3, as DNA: TGTGCCAGCAGCTCCGAAATCGGCGGTAACTCTGGAAACACCATATATTTT.